The clone carrying this TCR beta chain was seen more than once but under ten times. PCR involved 60 Vbeta and 13 Jbeta primers. Sequencing was performed with immunoSEQ multiplex PCR; in TCRdb, only in-frame clones are kept and a portion is missing. This table has around 150,000 clones, around 67% appearing once. The source of the sample is a study of cytomegalovirus exposure and HLA in healthy donors. V trimming: 3 bases; J trimming: 5 bases; junction bases outside the gene matches: 6. This CDR3 contains 15 residues. Germline V gives CDR1 WSHSY, CDR2 SAAADI. The chain has TRBV10-2 and TRBJ1-5; 8 bases are shared with TRBD1. This sequence was found in a woman younger than 30 in good health and CMV-seropositive. The sequencing sample was made of PBMCs. DNA of the CDR3: TGCGCCAGCAGTGACAGGGGGCTAGGAGATCAGCCCCAGCATTTT. Translation gives CASSDRGLGDQPQHF.